Listed below are T cell receptor beta chains from one sample, sequenced in a study of Graves' ophthalmopathy and Graves' hyperthyroidism. Via MiXCR, TCRdb re-called the multiplex PCR reads, giving one row per CDR3 protein. The sample consists of about 1.1 million distinct CDR3 sequences, 35% to 45% of them appearing once. Sequenced material: peripheral blood or thyroid tissue (not recorded which). These TCRs come from an adult man with Graves' hyperthyroidism. Both conserved end residues are part of each CDR3. Fields, in order: J gene, V gene, D gene, clone size, CDR3 DNA, CDR3 protein. D genes are given only for firm matches. The size of a clone is reported for some rows only, either as once, few or many, or as a class for expanded clones.

TRBJ2-7 | TRBV6-2/TRBV6-3 | . | . | TGTGCCAGCAGTTATCAGCAGGGGGACTACGCCAACTACGAGCAGTACTTC | CASSYQQGDYANYEQYF
TRBJ1-1 | TRBV19 | . | few | TGTGCCAGTAGTATGGGAAGAGGGGGACCGAACACTGAAGCTTTCTTT | CASSMGRGGPNTEAFF
TRBJ2-5 | TRBV5-1 | . | . | TGCGCCAGCAGCTTGGGGTTAGCGCGGGGCCCACAAGAGACCCAGTACTTC | CASSLGLARGPQETQYF
TRBJ1-5 | TRBV27 | . | . | TGTGCCAGCAGTTTACGGGGGGGCGGTTCGAGTAATCAGCCCCAGCATTTT | CASSLRGGGSSNQPQHF
TRBJ1-4 | TRBV5-5 | . | . | TGTGCCAGCATATTCGGAGTGGGGCGATTTAATGAAAAACTGTTTTTT | CASIFGVGRFNEKLFF
TRBJ1-1 | TRBV11-2 | TRBD1 | many | TGTGCCAGCAGCTCGTGGACAGGGGGTTTCTTGAACACTGAAGCTTTCTTT | CASSSWTGGFLNTEAFF
TRBJ2-2 | TRBV29-1 | TRBD2 | . | TGCAGCATGCGACTAGCGGGAGGGACCACCGGGGAGCTGTTTTTT | CSMRLAGGTTGELFF
TRBJ2-5 | TRBV9 | TRBD1 | many | TGTGCCAGCAGCCCGCGACTGGACAGGGGAGAGACCCAGTACTTC | CASSPRLDRGETQYF
TRBJ1-1 | TRBV10-3 | . | many | TGTGCCATCAGTGAGTCGGGACAAGACATGAACACTGAAGCTTTCTTT | CAISESGQDMNTEAFF
TRBJ1-1 | TRBV13 | . | many | TGTGCCAGCAGCTTAAATAGGGGACGGACTGAAGCTTTCTTT | CASSLNRGRTEAFF
TRBJ1-5 | TRBV29-1 | . | once | TGCAGCGTTTCCCGGGACATTGGCGAGCAGCCCCAGCATTTT | CSVSRDIGEQPQHF
TRBJ2-2 | TRBV7-9 | . | few | TGTGCCAGCAGCTTATCCACCCAGAACACCGGGGAGCTGTTTTTT | CASSLSTQNTGELFF
TRBJ1-5 | TRBV12-3/TRBV12-4 | . | few | TGTGCCAGCAGTCCCCGTTCCCAGCCCCAGCATTTT | CASSPRSQPQHF
TRBJ1-1 | TRBV11-3 | . | many | TGTGCCAGCAGCCCCTGGAGTGGTGCCACTGAAGCTTTCTTT | CASSPWSGATEAFF
TRBJ1-3 | TRBV15 | TRBD1 | . | TGTGCCACCAGCAGTCACGGACAGGGAGGTATGAACACCATATATTTT | CATSSHGQGGMNTIYF
TRBJ1-4 | TRBV14 | . | . | TGTGCCAGCAGCCAGACAGTTCCCAATGAAAAACTGTTTTTT | CASSQTVPNEKLFF
TRBJ2-5 | TRBV10-3 | . | few | TGTGCCACCAGGGAAGCAGGGAGAGAGACCCAGTACTTC | CATREAGRETQYF
TRBJ1-1 | TRBV10-3 | . | . | TGTGCCATCAGTGAGCCAGGCCGGGGAACTGAAGCTTTCTTT | CAISEPGRGTEAFF
TRBJ1-1 | TRBV7-9 | TRBD1 | . | TGTGCCAGCAGCAAGCAGGGGGGAGGGGGTGAAGCTTTCTTT | CASSKQGGGGEAFF
TRBJ2-5 | TRBV6-2/TRBV6-3 | TRBD2 | . | TGTGCCAGCAGGTTGACTAGCGCCCAAGAGACCCAGTACTTC | CASRLTSAQETQYF
TRBJ1-5 | TRBV19 | . | few | TGTGCCAGTAGTTTACAGGGTGGGGGGGGTCAGCCCCAGCATTTT | CASSLQGGGGQPQHF
TRBJ1-3 | TRBV2 | TRBD1 | many | TGTGCCAGCAGTGAGGACAGGGGATCCTCTGGAAACACCATATATTTT | CASSEDRGSSGNTIYF
TRBJ2-7 | TRBV7-2 | TRBD2 | . | TGTGCCAGCAGCCCAGAGAGCGGGGTCTGGTCCTACGAGCAGTACTTC | CASSPESGVWSYEQYF
TRBJ1-4 | TRBV4-3 | . | many | TGCGCCAGCAGCCGCGGGACATCAAGTGAAAAACTGTTTTTT | CASSRGTSSEKLFF
TRBJ2-5 | TRBV20-1 | . | few | TGCAGTGCTAGTGGTGTGACCGGAGAGACCCAGTACTTC | CSASGVTGETQYF
TRBJ1-1 | TRBV11-2 | . | few | TGTGCCAGCAGCCCGGGGCGGGAGGTCGCTGAAGCTTTCTTT | CASSPGREVAEAFF
TRBJ1-2 | TRBV7-2 | . | . | TGTGCCAGCAGCTTTACAGGCGAATCTCACATGTCTAACTATGGCTACACCTTC | CASSFTGESHMSNYGYTF
TRBJ2-5 | TRBV9 | TRBD2 | many | TGTGCCAGCAGCCCTTCGACTAGCGTTGAGACCCAGTACTTC | CASSPSTSVETQYF
TRBJ1-2 | TRBV12-3/TRBV12-4 | . | many | TGTGCCAGCAGTTTCTCCGAGGGGCAAGGCTACACCTTC | CASSFSEGQGYTF
TRBJ1-1 | TRBV25-1 | TRBD1 | once | TGTGCCAGCCTTACACAGGGGGCGGTTGAAGCTTTCTTT | CASLTQGAVEAFF
TRBJ1-2 | TRBV19 | . | . | TGTGCCAGTAGTATGGGGGCGAATCGGGACCCTTACTACACCTTC | CASSMGANRDPYYTF
TRBJ1-1 | TRBV6-2/TRBV6-3 | TRBD1 | . | TGTGCCAGCAGCCGGGACAGGGGACGGGCTTTCTTT | CASSRDRGRAFF
TRBJ1-5 | TRBV24-1 | . | many | TGTGCCACCAGTGATTCCGGGACGGGCAACAATCAGCCCCAGCATTTT | CATSDSGTGNNQPQHF
TRBJ2-7 | TRBV11-2 | TRBD1 | . | TGTGCCAACAGCTCGGGACAGGGATACGAGCAGTACTTC | CANSSGQGYEQYF
TRBJ1-6 | TRBV10-3 | . | . | TGTGCCATCAGTGCAGGGGTGGGAAATTCACCCCTCCACTTT | CAISAGVGNSPLHF
TRBJ1-3 | TRBV12-3/TRBV12-4 | . | many | TGTGCCAGCAGTTTAGGGGACATCGGCGAATATTTT | CASSLGDIGEYF
TRBJ1-1 | TRBV19 | . | many | TGTGCCAGTAGAAATCAACAGGGAGAGGGGAACACTGAAGCTTTCTTT | CASRNQQGEGNTEAFF
TRBJ2-7 | TRBV29-1 | . | . | TGCAGCGCACGGGACTCAATCACCTACGAGCAGTACTTC | CSARDSITYEQYF
TRBJ2-5 | TRBV5-1 | TRBD2 | few | TGCGCCAGCAGAACCGGGACTAGCGGGAGAGAGACCCAGTACTTC | CASRTGTSGRETQYF
TRBJ1-5 | TRBV6-5 | . | few | TGTGCCAGCAGCACAAAAGGGGATAGCAATCAGCCCCAGCATTTT | CASSTKGDSNQPQHF
TRBJ2-5 | TRBV7-6 | . | . | TGTGCCAGCAGCTTAGCAGTCCACGGGGGTGAGACCCAGTACTTC | CASSLAVHGGETQYF
TRBJ1-2 | TRBV12-3/TRBV12-4 | . | many | TGTGCCAGCACCCGTCCCGGCACTAACTATGGCTACACCTTC | CASTRPGTNYGYTF
TRBJ2-2 | TRBV29-1 | TRBD2 | many | TGCAGCGTTGATGAGGCTAGCGGGGAGGCCGGGGAGCTGTTTTTT | CSVDEASGEAGELFF
TRBJ1-5 | TRBV5-8 | TRBD1 | few | TGTGCCAGCAGCTTGGGGTGGACAGGAAGCAATCAGCCCCAGCATTTT | CASSLGWTGSNQPQHF
TRBJ2-5 | TRBV5-1 | TRBD2 | . | TGCGCCAGCAGCTTGACTAGCGAAGAGACCCAGTACTTC | CASSLTSEETQYF
TRBJ1-2 | TRBV7-9 | . | many | TGTGCCAGCAGCTTAGATCGGGGGCACTATGGCTACACCTTC | CASSLDRGHYGYTF
TRBJ1-1 | TRBV29-1 | . | . | TGCAGCGTGACTTACGGGGGAGGCACTGAAGCTTTCTTT | CSVTYGGGTEAFF
TRBJ2-7 | TRBV24-1 | . | . | TGTGCCACGGCTGGGGGGCGGCTTATCGTCGAGCAGTACTTC | CATAGGRLIVEQYF
TRBJ1-3 | TRBV7-2 | . | many | TGTGCCAGCAGCTTAGAACCCCGCTCTGGAAACACCATATATTTT | CASSLEPRSGNTIYF
TRBJ2-5 | TRBV7-8 | . | . | TGTGCCAGCAGCTTAGAAACAGAACTCCTGCAAGAGACCCAGTACTTC | CASSLETELLQETQYF
TRBJ1-1 | TRBV7-8 | TRBD1 | . | TGTGCCAGCGTCCGGGACAGGGGGGGACGTACTGAAGCTTTCTTT | CASVRDRGGRTEAFF
TRBJ1-1 | TRBV2 | TRBD1 | many | TGTGCCAGCAGGGGCCAGGGACAGGCTTTCTTT | CASRGQGQAFF
TRBJ1-2 | TRBV7-9 | . | . | TGTGCCAGCAGCCCGACGGCCCCGGGGGATTCCTATGGCTACACCTTC | CASSPTAPGDSYGYTF
TRBJ1-1 | TRBV29-1 | TRBD1 | once | TGCAGCGTTGTGGGACAGGGAGGGAACACTGAAGCTTTCTTT | CSVVGQGGNTEAFF